These 24 T cell receptor beta chains originate from one sample sequenced in a study of graft-versus-host responses after intestinal transplantation. No cognate antigen is known for these TCRs. Sequenced by immunoSEQ multiplex PCR; TCRdb stores in-frame clones only, minus some. The table includes about 92,000 clones, just over 90% detected once. The source material was unstimulated CD8+ T cells sorted from spleen or lymph node cells, sampled before intestinal transplant. These receptor sequences come from a human donor who received an intestinal transplant.

The chain has TRBV27 and TRBJ2-5; D possibly corresponds to TRBD1 (7 bases). V lost 0 bases to trimming and J lost 5 bases, with 19 bases between them. The CDR3 extends over 17 amino acids. Per the germline V gene, CDR1 is MNHEY and CDR2 is SMNVEV (reference sequence). The CDR3 region is CASSLSVGAGGKETQYF. CDR3 DNA sequence: TGTGCCAGCAGTTTATCTGTAGGGGCAGGGGGGAAGGAGACCCAGTACTTC.

A few counts support this clone. This sequence joins TRBV5-4 and TRBJ1-1; D perhaps matches TRBD1 (5 bases). Per germline, CDR1 SGHNT and CDR2 YYREEE (reference sequence). V lost 0 bases to trimming and J lost 5 bases, with 14 bases between them. The CDR3 is 15 amino acids. As DNA, the CDR3 is TGTGCCAGCAGCTTGGGGGCTTTGGGGGGTACTGAAGCTTTCTTT. This translates into CASSLGALGGTEAFF.

The rearrangement uses TRBV12-5 and TRBJ2-1; TRBD1 matches 8 bases. Germline CDR1 and CDR2: LGHNT and FRNRAP. The CDR3 extends over 15 amino acids. With V trimmed by 8 bases and J by 2 bases, 8 bases remained unmatched. DNA of the CDR3: TGTGCTAGTACAGACCGGGACAGGACCTACAATGAGCAGTTCTTC. This gives the protein CASTDRDRTYNEQFF.

The chain combines TRBV11-2 with TRBJ1-3; D gene uncertain. The CDR3 covers 11 residues. CDR1 and CDR2 from the germline V gene are SGHAT and FQNNGV. V dropped 7 bases and J dropped 4 bases, with 5 bases sitting between them. This chain's CDR3 is CASIEGNTIYF. CDR3 DNA: TGTGCCAGCATAGAAGGAAACACCATATATTTT. Variable domain in full (rest from reference TRBV11-2 and TRBJ1-3): EAGVAQSPRYKIIEKRQSVAFWCNPISGHATLYWYQQILGQGPKLLIQFQNNGVVDDSQLPKDRFSAERLKGVDSTLKIQPAKLEDSAVYLCASIEGNTIYFGEGSWLTVV.

The chain links TRBV10-1 to TRBJ2-7, with unresolved D. Between the trimmed V and J ends, which lost 7 bases and 1 base, there was a span of 17 bases. This CDR3 region has 15 residues. The germline gives CDR1 WNHNN, CDR2 SYGVQD (reference sequence). CDR3 amino acids: CASIPDGKVSYEQYF. Written as DNA, the CDR3 is TGCGCCAGCATTCCCGACGGAAAAGTGTCCTACGAGCAGTACTTC.

The V gene is TRBV7-2, the J gene TRBJ2-7; 14 nucleotides align to TRBD2. Unmatched junction bases numbered 8, after V lost 2 bases and J lost 2 bases. Germline lookup yields CDR1 SGHTA and CDR2 FQGNSA. CDR3 size: 18 residues. The CDR3 bases are TGTGCCAGCAGCTTAAGGACTAGCGGGAGGACCACAACCTACGAGCAGTACTTC. Amino acid sequence: CASSLRTSGRTTTYEQYF.

The chain has TRBV29-1 and TRBJ2-3; D uncertain. CDR1 is SQVTM, CDR2 ANQGSEA, per germline. V lost 3 bases, J lost 8 bases, and 9 bases lay in between. The CDR3 has 11 amino acids. The CDR3 nucleotides are TGCAGCGTTGATGTTGAGCGTACGCAGTATTTT. Protein product: CSVDVERTQYF.

The count of this clone is one. J is TRBJ1-3 and V is TRBV9; D not resolved. Germline lookup yields CDR1 SGDLS and CDR2 YYNGEE. The CDR3 extends over 14 amino acids. V was shortened by 0 bases and J by 0 bases, with 4 bases between the two germline ends. CDR3 region: CASSVGHSGNTIYF. The CDR3 nucleotides are TGTGCCAGCAGCGTAGGCCACTCTGGAAACACCATATATTTT.

This chain uses TRBV27 with TRBJ2-5; tentatively, D is TRBD2 (5 bases). The germline gives CDR1 MNHEY, CDR2 SMNVEV (reference sequence). V gave up 2 bases and J gave up 5 bases, with 9 bases separating them. CDR3 length: 13 residues. The CDR3 DNA follows: TGTGCCAGCAGTTTAACGGGGAGCGAGACCCAGTACTTC. The encoded protein is CASSLTGSETQYF.

V gene TRBV5-6 combines with J gene TRBJ2-7, with D tentatively TRBD2 (6 bases). Trimming took off 0 bases at V and 0 bases at J, with 7 bases between the two ends. The CDR3 spans 14 residues. Germline loops: CDR1 SGHDT, CDR2 YYEEEE. The CDR3: CASSLGLGSYEQYF. The CDR3 coding sequence is TGTGCCAGCAGCTTGGGACTAGGCTCCTACGAGCAGTACTTC.

This chain connects TRBV6-1 to TRBJ1-1; D is undetermined. Trimming took off 4 bases at V and 3 bases at J, with 9 bases between the two ends. Per the germline V gene, CDR1 is MNHNS and CDR2 is SASEGT. This CDR3 contains 13 residues. The CDR3 DNA sequence: TGTGCCAGCAGTGGACTGGGGTACACTGAAGCTTTCTTT. Translating gives CASSGLGYTEAFF.

The chain uses TRBV28 and TRBJ1-5; D not certain. This CDR3 spans 16 amino acids. V was pared by 4 bases and J by 0 bases, with 13 bases between. Per germline, CDR1 MDHEN and CDR2 SYDVKM. The CDR3 nucleotides are TGTGCCAGCAGTTCTCCCCCAGGAGATAGCAATCAGCCCCAGCATTTT. Residues: CASSSPPGDSNQPQHF.

The V call is TRBV28, the J call TRBJ2-1; unclear D gene. From germline, CDR1 is MDHEN and CDR2 SYDVKM. Trimming shortened V by 4 bases and J by 1 base, and 11 bases separated the two germline ends. The CDR3 extends over 15 amino acids. The CDR3 nucleotides are TGTGCCAGCAGTTGGATAGTCCCTTCCTACAATGAGCAGTTCTTC. Translated, it gives CASSWIVPSYNEQFF.

This chain connects TRBV4-1 to TRBJ2-1; 9 nucleotides agree with TRBD2. The length of the CDR3 is 18 residues. The germline V gene encodes CDR1 MGHRA and CDR2 YSYEKL. The trim removed 3 bases at V and 7 bases at J, leaving 16 bases unmatched. CDR3 sequence reads: CASSQARLISGSSNEQFF. The CDR3 region has the DNA TGCGCCAGCAGCCAGGCCCGCCTCATTAGCGGGAGTTCAAATGAGCAGTTCTTC.

This chain joins TRBV6-5 and TRBJ2-7, with 8 bases identical to TRBD1. Germline loops: CDR1 MNHEY, CDR2 SVGAGI. With 5 bases clipped from V and 3 bases from J, the junction kept 6 bases outside the gene matches. The length of the CDR3 is 14 residues. CDR3 sequence reads: CASSDGTGYYEQYF. The CDR3 region has the DNA TGTGCCAGCAGTGATGGGACAGGCTACTACGAGCAGTACTTC.

This chain uses TRBV4-1 with TRBJ2-7; possible D gene TRBD2, 6 bases. The germline V gene encodes CDR1 MGHRA and CDR2 YSYEKL. Trimming left V 5 bases short and J 2 bases short, with 16 bases between. This CDR3 is built from 15 residues. In DNA form, the CDR3 reads TGCGCCAGCAGCGACTTTATCCGGGAGACCTACGAGCAGTACTTC. Translation gives CASSDFIRETYEQYF.

CDR3 loop: CASGGHLVYNEQFF. The CDR3 nucleotides are TGTGCCAGCGGTGGGCATTTGGTATACAATGAGCAGTTCTTC. The chain has TRBV5-6 and TRBJ2-1, with D hard to call. V lost 7 bases and J lost 4, with 15 bases in between. This CDR3 is built from 14 residues. Per germline, CDR1 SGHDT and CDR2 YYEEEE.

A single count supports this clone. The chain employs TRBV5-3 and TRBJ2-5, with 7 bases fitting TRBD2. TRBV5-3 is marked as an open reading frame, function uncertain. Trimming at V came to 6 bases and at J to 1 base, leaving 6 bases not matched to a gene. This CDR3 is built from 14 residues. CDR3 bases: TGTGCCAGAATGGGAGGGTGCCTCCAAGAGACCCAGTACTTC. Its protein product is CARMGGCLQETQYF.

This rearrangement joins TRBV4-1 to TRBJ2-7, with 7 positions matching TRBD1. The CDR3 totals 14 residues. The germline V gene has CDR1 MGHRA and CDR2 YSYEKL. J was trimmed by 2 bases and V by 1 base; bases with no gene match: 2. CDR3 region: CASSQVGQTYEQYF. Written as DNA, the CDR3 is TGCGCCAGCAGCCAAGTGGGACAGACCTACGAGCAGTACTTC.

This sequence joins TRBV7-3 and TRBJ1-1; no clear D gene. Trimming shortened V by 6 bases and J by 2 bases, and 10 bases separated the two germline ends. Germline V gene lookup returns CDR1 SGHTA and CDR2 FQGTGA. The CDR3 has 13 residues. CDR3 nucleotides: TGTGCCAGCAGGGCATTGATAAACACTGAAGCTTTCTTT. Translation gives CASRALINTEAFF.

This clone has only a few counts. V usage is TRBV13 and J usage is TRBJ1-6; D is uncertain. The CDR3 totals 12 residues. The germline gives CDR1 PRHDT, CDR2 FYEKMQ (reference sequence). V was shortened by 3 bases and J by 7 bases, with 4 bases between the two germline ends. CDR3 nucleotides: TGTGCCAGCAGCTTCGAGAATTCACCCCTCCACTTT. Translating it yields CASSFENSPLHF. Together with reference TRBV13 and TRBJ1-6, the CDR3 gives the full variable domain: AAGVIQSPRHLIKEKRETATLKCYPIPRHDTVYWYQQGPGQDPQFLISFYEKMQSDKGSIPDRFSAQQFSDYHSELNMSSLELGDSALYFCASSFENSPLHFGNGTRLTVT.

As DNA, the CDR3 is TGTGCCAGCAGTTACGGGACAGGGGCTTCCTACGAGCAGTACTTC. Its translation is CASSYGTGASYEQYF. The gene calls are TRBV6-5 and TRBJ2-7; the match to TRBD1 covers 10 bases. This CDR3 has 15 amino acids. The V gene end was trimmed by 2 bases and the J gene end by 1 base; junction bases not matched to a gene: 2. Germline V gene lookup returns CDR1 MNHEY and CDR2 SVGAGI.

The J gene is TRBJ1-5, the V gene TRBV2; D call uncertain. The V and J ends lost 4 bases and 0 bases respectively, with 10 bases between them. From germline, CDR1 is SNHLY and CDR2 FYNNEI. The CDR3 has 15 amino acids. CDR3: CASSVGRPSNQPQHF. The CDR3 DNA is TGTGCCAGCAGTGTGGGCAGGCCTAGCAATCAGCCCCAGCATTTT.

This chain connects TRBV27 to TRBJ1-5; the match to TRBD1 covers 7 bases. The CDR3 is made up of 14 amino acids. The junction had 4 bases not matched to a gene; V was cut back by 5 bases and J by 3 bases. Per germline, CDR1 MNHEY and CDR2 SMNVEV (reference sequence). CDR3 nucleotide sequence: TGTGCCAGCAGTCCCGGGACAGACAATCAGCCCCAGCATTTT. Its protein product is CASSPGTDNQPQHF.